A single sample is the source of the 12 T cell receptor beta chains below, sequenced in a study of glioma-infiltrating T cells. Amplification of TCR alpha and beta CDR3 regions from RNA used iRepertoire nested multiplex PCR. TCRdb itself ran the multiplex PCR reads through MiXCR, one entry per CDR3 protein. The sample lists about 110,000 distinct CDR3 sequences; about 25% were seen once. Sequencing used glioma tissue, nonneoplastic brain tissue, or PBMCs (not recorded which). These receptors all stem from a human donor with low-grade glioma or glioblastoma, undergoing nonglioma brain surgery, or in good health (not recorded which).

This clonotype was found many times. This chain uses TRBV28 with TRBJ1-3, with D uncertain. Between the trimmed V and J ends, which lost 8 bases and 0 bases, there was a span of 5 bases. The CDR3 is made up of 12 amino acids. The V gene's germline CDR1 is MDHEN and CDR2 SYDVKM. This CDR3 reads CASLLSGNTIYF. CDR3 nucleotides: TGTGCCAGCCTGCTCTCTGGAAACACCATATATTTT.

Ten or more counts support this clonotype. The J gene is TRBJ2-1, the V gene TRBV28, with D tentatively TRBD1 (6 bases). V dropped 2 bases and J dropped 5 bases, with 19 bases sitting between them. Germline CDR1 MDHEN, CDR2 SYDVKM. The CDR3 sequence is 17 residues long. CDR3 in DNA: TGTGCCAGCAGTTTACTGGTTGGGGGCGTTAGGGACAATGAGCAGTTCTTC. This sequence encodes CASSLLVGGVRDNEQFF.

This clonotype was counted at least ten times. V gene TRBV6-2 or TRBV6-3 combines with J gene TRBJ1-2; TRBD1 agrees at 8 bases. Unmatched junction bases numbered 4, after V lost 6 bases and J lost 7 bases. The CDR3 contains 12 residues. Germline values: CDR1 MNHEY, CDR2 SVGEGT. The CDR3 region has the DNA TGTGCCAGCAGGGACAGGGAGGTTGGCTACACCTTC. Translated: CASRDREVGYTF.

The rearrangement joins TRBV29-1 to TRBJ1-4; 7 bases fit TRBD1. The V segment lost 5 bases and the J segment 2 bases; nucleotides outside the gene matches: 2. Germline CDR1 and CDR2: SQVTM and ANQGSEA. The CDR3 length is 13 residues. The CDR3 bases are TGCAGCGTTAACAGGGGCACTAATGAAAAACTGTTTTTT. Residues: CSVNRGTNEKLFF.

In its sample, this clonotype was seen a few times. The chain employs TRBV6-1 and TRBJ2-1; D gene ambiguous. The CDR3 length is 15 residues. With 5 bases removed from V and 3 bases from J, the gap between germline ends came to 14 bases. CDR1 and CDR2 from the germline V gene are MNHNS and SASEGT. The DNA of the CDR3 is TGTGCCAGCAGTTATGGAGCACCTTTCTACAATGAGCAGTTCTTC. Its translation is CASSYGAPFYNEQFF.

This sequence joins TRBV6-1 and TRBJ2-5; TRBD1 is a possible D gene (5 bases). The CDR3 sequence is 14 residues long. The V gene's germline CDR1 is MNHNS and CDR2 SASEGT. Trimming stripped 6 bases from V and 1 base from J, with 12 bases between. CDR3 nucleotide sequence: TGTGCCAGCAGCCGACAGAGGAGCCAAGAGACCCAGTACTTC. Translated, it gives CASSRQRSQETQYF.

This clonotype has ten or more counts. The chain carries TRBV7-6 and TRBJ2-1, with D perhaps assigned TRBD1 or TRBD2 (5 bases each). The CDR3 spans 12 residues. From germline, CDR1 is SGHVS and CDR2 FNYEAQ. V was clipped by 4 bases and J by 10 bases, with 11 bases between them. Here the CDR3 DNA reads TGTGCCAGCAGCTCCGGGGCGGCGGAGCAGTTCTTC. Translated, it gives CASSSGAAEQFF.

This clonotype was recorded at least ten times. This chain joins TRBV4-1 and TRBJ1-5, with D perhaps TRBD1 (6 bases). CDR3 length: 15 residues. Germline V gene lookup returns CDR1 MGHRA and CDR2 YSYEKL. V lost 4 bases to trimming and J lost 6 bases, with 16 bases between them. CDR3 protein: CASSLRDTSPQPQHF. The CDR3 DNA sequence: TGCGCCAGCAGCCTCCGGGACACGAGTCCTCAGCCCCAGCATTTT.

This clonotype was observed many times. The rearrangement uses TRBV14 and TRBJ1-1; D is perhaps TRBD1 (5 bases). Trimming took 1 base from V and 4 from J, leaving 16 bases between them. The germline V gene encodes CDR1 SGHDN and CDR2 FVKESK. The CDR3 is 16 residues long. CDR3 in amino acids: CASSQVGGAPSTEAFF. CDR3 DNA sequence: TGTGCCAGCAGCCAAGTCGGTGGGGCCCCGAGCACTGAAGCTTTCTTT.

The chain couples TRBV19 to TRBJ2-5, with D perhaps matching TRBD2 (6 bases). The CDR3 consists of 15 residues. Trimming shortened V by 3 bases and J by 1 base, and 12 bases separated the two germline ends. The germline CDR1 and CDR2 sequences are LNHDA and SQIVND (reference sequence). The CDR3 protein is CASSISRLGQETQYF. CDR3 DNA: TGTGCCAGTAGTATTTCCCGACTAGGCCAAGAGACCCAGTACTTC.

This chain connects TRBV6-6 to TRBJ2-1; tentative D call: TRBD1 (6 bases). This CDR3 comprises 15 residues. V dropped 8 bases and J dropped 2 bases, with 16 bases sitting between them. Per the germline V gene, CDR1 is MNHNY and CDR2 is SVGAGI (reference sequence). CDR3 nucleotides: TGTGCCAGCGGGTCCACTCGGGACACCTACAATGAGCAGTTCTTC. Translated: CASGSTRDTYNEQFF.

In its sample, this clonotype was seen many times. This chain uses TRBV7-9 with TRBJ1-5; 7 positions match TRBD1. V shed 5 bases and J 8 bases; nucleotides not matched to a gene: 18. CDR1 and CDR2 from the germline V gene are SEHNR and FQNEAQ (reference sequence). This CDR3 comprises 17 residues. The CDR3 loop reads CASSGRGTGTVAEPQHF. Here the CDR3 DNA reads TGTGCCAGCAGCGGAAGGGGTACCGGGACAGTGGCGGAGCCCCAGCATTTT.